The 11 T cell receptor beta chains given below trace back to one sample, sequenced in a study of early T cells in non-severe SARS-CoV-2 infection. MiXCR, applied by TCRdb to the 5' RACE reads, yields one record per CDR3 protein. Of about 64,000 distinct CDR3 sequences listed, approximately 10% were seen once; the top ten hold nearly 3%. The input for sequencing was whole blood, taken at baseline. These receptors were collected from an adult who was a healthcare worker with PCR-confirmed SARS-CoV-2 infection or an uninfected control (not recorded which).

This clonotype occurred a few times. J is TRBJ2-4 and V is TRBV10-3, with no clear D. The CDR3 is 17 residues long. Per the germline V gene, CDR1 is ENHRY and CDR2 is SYGVKD. Trimming took 0 bases from V and 0 from J, leaving 12 bases between them. The CDR3, as DNA: TGTGCCATCAGTGAGTCCGCAGTAATTCTAGCCAAAAACATTCAGTACTTC. It translates to CAISESAVILAKNIQYF.

This chain uses TRBV7-2 with TRBJ1-2, with 8 bases aligning to TRBD1. V trimming: 5 bases; J trimming: 1 base; junction bases outside the gene matches: 21. This CDR3 is 20 amino acids long. Germline lookup yields CDR1 SGHTA and CDR2 FQGNSA. This CDR3 is CASSPPRRPGTGSHNYGYTF. The DNA of the CDR3 is TGTGCCAGCAGCCCGCCCCGCCGTCCCGGGACAGGATCCCATAACTATGGCTACACCTTC. Combining the CDR3 with reference TRBV7-2 and TRBJ1-2 gives the whole variable domain GAGVSQSPSNKVTEKGKDVELRCDPISGHTALYWYRQSLGQGLEFLIYFQGNSAPDKSGLPSDRFSAERTGGSVSTLTIQRTQQEDSAVYLCASSPPRRPGTGSHNYGYTFGSGTRLTVV.

This clonotype was counted only a few times. V usage is TRBV3-1 and J usage is TRBJ2-1; TRBD2 agrees at 7 bases. Germline CDR1 LGHDT, CDR2 YNNKEL (reference sequence). This CDR3 is built from 15 residues. V shed 1 base and J 3 bases; nucleotides not matched to a gene: 3. This CDR3 is CASSQGGRVYNEQFF. CDR3 nucleotide sequence: TGTGCCAGCAGCCAAGGCGGGAGAGTCTACAATGAGCAGTTCTTC.

This clonotype was counted only a few times. This chain connects TRBV11-2 to TRBJ2-7, with 11 bases matching TRBD1. The CDR3 sequence is 15 residues long. The germline CDR1 and CDR2 sequences are SGHAT and FQNNGV. The J segment lost 3 bases and the V segment lost 5 bases, leaving 6 bases of the junction unmatched. The CDR3 nucleotides read TGTGCCAGCAGCCCATGGGGGACAGGGGGCTACGAGCAGTACTTC. Translation: CASSPWGTGGYEQYF.

This clonotype was seen repeatedly, ten times or more. This rearrangement joins TRBV3-1 to TRBJ1-2, with TRBD1 as a possible D gene (5 bases). The V and J ends lost 4 bases and 9 bases respectively, with 24 bases between them. The CDR3 sequence is 16 residues long. Germline values: CDR1 LGHDT, CDR2 YNNKEL (reference sequence). The CDR3 here is CASSPRRGFLDTRYTF. CDR3 DNA sequence: TGTGCCAGCAGCCCACGGCGGGGCTTTCTAGACACCCGCTACACCTTC.

This clonotype was observed at least ten times. The chain couples TRBV10-3 to TRBJ2-7; D is uncertain. Trimming removed 2 bases at V and 3 bases at J, with 5 bases between. This CDR3 has 12 residues. Germline values: CDR1 ENHRY, CDR2 SYGVKD. The CDR3 sequence: CAISENIYEQYF. The CDR3, as DNA: TGTGCCATCAGTGAGAACATCTACGAGCAGTACTTC.

This chain uses TRBV10-3 with TRBJ2-7; D is unresolved. This CDR3 has 13 amino acids. The germline V gene has CDR1 ENHRY and CDR2 SYGVKD. The V gene lost 3 bases and the J gene lost 0 bases, with 6 bases spanning the gap. For the CDR3, the DNA is TGTGCCATCAGTGATTACACCTCCTACGAGCAGTACTTC. Protein: CAISDYTSYEQYF.

This clonotype was seen a handful of times. The CDR3 reads CASSRDASGPYEQYF. In DNA, the CDR3 is TGTGCCAGCAGTCGCGACGCGTCCGGGCCCTACGAGCAGTACTTC. The chain uses TRBV6-1 and TRBJ2-7; D is uncertain. Trimming cost V 5 bases and J 2 bases, with 16 bases left between them. CDR1 and CDR2 from the germline V gene are MNHNS and SASEGT. The CDR3 is made up of 15 amino acids.

The chain carries TRBV25-1 and TRBJ1-5; TRBD1 agrees at 10 bases. The CDR3 loop spans 14 amino acids. Per the germline V gene, CDR1 is MGHDK and CDR2 is SYGVNS. J was trimmed by 5 bases and V by 4 bases; bases with no gene match: 2. The CDR3 DNA follows: TGTGCCAGCAGTGGGACAGGGGGTTATCAGCCCCAGCATTTT. Translation gives CASSGTGGYQPQHF.

This clonotype came up a few times. This sequence joins TRBV5-1 and TRBJ2-7; no clear D. Germline V CDR1 and CDR2: SGHRS, YFSETQ. This CDR3 comprises 15 residues. V shed 1 base and J shed 6 bases, with 17 bases lying between them. The CDR3: CASSLYPTDLLEQYF. As DNA, the CDR3 is TGCGCCAGCAGCTTGTACCCCACGGACCTACTCGAGCAGTACTTC. The full variable domain, completed using reference TRBV5-1 and TRBJ2-7, is KAGVTQTPRYLIKTRGQQVTLSCSPISGHRSVSWYQQTPGQGLQFLFEYFSETQRNKGNFPGRFSGRQFSNSRSEMNVSTLELGDSALYLCASSLYPTDLLEQYFGPGTRLTVT.

Only a few counts were recorded for this clonotype. The rearrangement joins TRBV3-1 to TRBJ1-2; D unclear. Deletions cut 5 bases from V and 1 base from J, with 14 bases between. Germline V gives CDR1 LGHDT, CDR2 YNNKEL (reference sequence). CDR3 length equals 15 residues. The CDR3 sequence: CASSYRGDLNYGYTF. CDR3 bases: TGTGCCAGCAGCTATCGAGGAGACCTTAACTATGGCTACACCTTC.